This is a list of T cell receptor beta chains from one sample in a study of T cells in Graves' hyperthyroidism and ophthalmopathy. TCRdb processed the multiplex PCR reads anew with MiXCR; each CDR3 protein has one entry. Of under 400,000 distinct CDR3 sequences listed, more than 20% are singletons. Sequenced input: blood. The receptor set was obtained from a man aged 50 or older with Graves' hyperthyroidism. Each CDR3 is given with its conserved first and last residue. A D gene is named only where the DNA matches it firmly. A clone size is listed for some rows: how often the clone was seen (once, few, many), or a class if it is expanded.

TGTGCCAGCAGTGAGTCTAGCGGGACCGGGGCTTACAATGAGCAGTTCTTC	CASSESSGTGAYNEQFF	TRBV2	TRBJ2-1	many	TRBD2
TGTGCCACCGCGGGGGGCGAGGGTCGGCCCCAGCATTTT	CATAGGEGRPQHF	TRBV24-1	TRBJ1-5	-	-
TGTGCCAGCAGCTTCCGGACTAGCGGGAGCTCCTACGAGCAGTACTTC	CASSFRTSGSSYEQYF	TRBV3-1	TRBJ2-7	many	TRBD2
TGTGCCAGCAGCATAGCCGGGGGACTAGAAAACATTCAGTACTTC	CASSIAGGLENIQYF	TRBV7-9	TRBJ2-4	few	TRBD2
TGTGCCACCAGCGAAGGGGCGAACACTGAAGCTTTCTTT	CATSEGANTEAFF	TRBV15	TRBJ1-1	-	-
TGCGCCAGCAGGCCGTGGGACGGCGCCTACGAGCAGTACTTC	CASRPWDGAYEQYF	TRBV5-1	TRBJ2-7	once	-
TGTGCCACCAGCAGAGCAATAGGGACAGGTAGCACTGAAGCTTTCTTT	CATSRAIGTGSTEAFF	TRBV15	TRBJ1-1	few	TRBD1
TGTGCCAGCAGCTTATCAGGCAGTAGTGAAAAACTGTTTTTT	CASSLSGSSEKLFF	TRBV11-2	TRBJ1-4	few	-
TGCGCCAGCAGCCCCGGGACAGCTTTGAACACTGAAGCTTTCTTT	CASSPGTALNTEAFF	TRBV5-1	TRBJ1-1	many	TRBD1
TGTGCCAGCAGTTCCTTACCCGGACAGGGGGGATTCGCAGAGACCCAGTACTTC	CASSSLPGQGGFAETQYF	TRBV27	TRBJ2-5	-	TRBD1
TGTGCCACCAGCAGAGACCTGACGAGGGACGAGCAGTACTTC	CATSRDLTRDEQYF	TRBV15	TRBJ2-7	few	-
TGCGCCAGCAGCAGGGACAGGGCCACGGCCAAAAACATTCAGTACTTC	CASSRDRATAKNIQYF	TRBV5-1	TRBJ2-4	-	TRBD1
TGTGCCAGCAGTTTTCGAACGGGTACGCCGAGGCAGTATTTT	CASSFRTGTPRQYF	TRBV12-3/TRBV12-4	TRBJ2-3	few	-
TGTGCCAGCAGCCCTCAAACTAGACACTCCGGGGAGCTGTTTTTT	CASSPQTRHSGELFF	TRBV11-2	TRBJ2-2	many	-
TGTGCCAGCAGTAAAGGGGCTAATAGCAATCAGCCCCAGCATTTT	CASSKGANSNQPQHF	TRBV2	TRBJ1-5	many	-
TGTGCCAGCAGGAATCGACACAGTGTTAACGAAAAACTGTTTTTT	CASRNRHSVNEKLFF	TRBV28	TRBJ1-4	few	-
TGTGCCAGCAGCCAACTCGGACAGGGCAATCAGCCCCAGCATTTT	CASSQLGQGNQPQHF	TRBV2	TRBJ1-5	few	TRBD1